The source of this T cell receptor beta chain is a study of type 1 regulatory T cells. On the study more broadly: T-allo10 is a Tr1-enriched, alloantigen-specific CD4 T cell product made in vitro.

Germline CDR1 and CDR2: KGHSH and LQKENI. The V and J ends lost 3 bases and 0 bases respectively, with 18 bases between them. This CDR3 has 18 residues. In TCRdb, the reads were re-called with MiXCR into one record per CDR3 protein. The table lists some 20,000 distinct CDR3 sequences, roughly 50% of them singletons. Regarding this clonotype: Antigen: not known.

The gene calls are TRBV18 and TRBJ2-4; D may be TRBD2 (5 bases). What was sequenced was cultured T cells, either the whole culture or a sorted T cell fraction (not recorded which). This TCR was recovered from a human donor in good health. The CDR3 coding sequence is TGTGCCAGCTCACCCCTCACCGGGATAGGGCTAGCCAAAAACATTCAGTACTTC. It codes for CASSPLTGIGLAKNIQYF.